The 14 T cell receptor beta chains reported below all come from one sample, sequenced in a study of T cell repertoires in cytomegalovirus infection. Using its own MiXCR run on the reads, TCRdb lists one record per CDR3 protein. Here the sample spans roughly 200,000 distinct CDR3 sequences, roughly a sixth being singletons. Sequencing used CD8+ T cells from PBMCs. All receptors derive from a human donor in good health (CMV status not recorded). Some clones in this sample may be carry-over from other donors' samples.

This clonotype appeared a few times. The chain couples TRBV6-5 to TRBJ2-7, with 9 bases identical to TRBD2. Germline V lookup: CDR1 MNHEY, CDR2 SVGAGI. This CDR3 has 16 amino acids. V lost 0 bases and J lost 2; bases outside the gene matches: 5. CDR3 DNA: TGTGCCAGCAGTTACTCGGCTAGCGGGGCCACCTACGAGCAGTACTTC. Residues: CASSYSASGATYEQYF.

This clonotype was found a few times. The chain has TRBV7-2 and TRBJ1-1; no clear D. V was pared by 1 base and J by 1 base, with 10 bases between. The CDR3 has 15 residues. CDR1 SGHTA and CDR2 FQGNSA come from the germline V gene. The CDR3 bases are TGTGCCAGCAGCTTAGTGGCAGGCTCGAACACTGAAGCTTTCTTT. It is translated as CASSLVAGSNTEAFF. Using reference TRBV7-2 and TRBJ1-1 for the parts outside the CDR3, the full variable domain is GAGVSQSPSNKVTEKGKDVELRCDPISGHTALYWYRQSLGQGLEFLIYFQGNSAPDKSGLPSDRFSAERTGGSVSTLTIQRTQQEDSAVYLCASSLVAGSNTEAFFGQGTRLTVV.

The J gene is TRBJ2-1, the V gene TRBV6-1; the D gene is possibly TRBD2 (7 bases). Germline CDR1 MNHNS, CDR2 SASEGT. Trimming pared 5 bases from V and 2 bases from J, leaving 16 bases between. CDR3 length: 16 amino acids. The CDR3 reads CASSKKGGRAYNEQFF. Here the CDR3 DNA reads TGTGCCAGCAGTAAGAAGGGGGGGCGTGCCTACAATGAGCAGTTCTTC.

The chain's CDR3 is CATSRLAGGQGTNEQFF. CDR3 bases: TGTGCCACCAGCAGATTAGCGGGGGGGCAAGGAACCAATGAGCAGTTCTTC. The V gene is TRBV15, the J gene TRBJ2-1; 11 bases map to TRBD2. The length of the CDR3 is 17 residues. CDR1 and CDR2 (germline): LNHNV, YYDKDF (reference sequence). Losses at the gene ends were 2 bases for V and 6 bases for J; bases not matched to a gene: 9.

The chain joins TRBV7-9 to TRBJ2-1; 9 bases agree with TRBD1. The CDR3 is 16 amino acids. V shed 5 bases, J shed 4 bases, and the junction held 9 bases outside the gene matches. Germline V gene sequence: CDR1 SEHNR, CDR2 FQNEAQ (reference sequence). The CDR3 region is CASSTPRDRVYNEQFF. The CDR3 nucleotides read TGTGCCAGCAGCACCCCTCGGGACAGGGTGTACAATGAGCAGTTCTTC.

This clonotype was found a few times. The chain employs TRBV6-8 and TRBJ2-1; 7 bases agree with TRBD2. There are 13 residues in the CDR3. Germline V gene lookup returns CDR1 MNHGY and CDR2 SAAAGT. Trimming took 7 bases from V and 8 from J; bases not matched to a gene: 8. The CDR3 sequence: CASNPGGGDEQFF. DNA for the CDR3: TGTGCCAGCAATCCCGGGGGAGGGGATGAGCAGTTCTTC.

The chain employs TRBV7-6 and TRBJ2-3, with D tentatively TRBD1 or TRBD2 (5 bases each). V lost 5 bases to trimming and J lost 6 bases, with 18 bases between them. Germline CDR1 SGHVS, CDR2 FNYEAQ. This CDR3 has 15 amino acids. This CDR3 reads CASSVRALGVDTQYF. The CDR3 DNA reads TGTGCCAGCAGCGTCCGGGCCTTGGGGGTGGATACGCAGTATTTT.

The CDR3 is CASSDAGTYNEQFF. The DNA of the CDR3 is TGTGCCAGCAGCGATGCCGGGACATACAATGAGCAGTTCTTC. The V and J genes are TRBV9 and TRBJ2-1; a possible D gene is TRBD1 (6 bases). V gave up 3 bases and J gave up 4 bases, with 11 bases separating them. Germline-derived CDR1 and CDR2 are SGDLS and YYNGEE. This CDR3 region has 14 residues.

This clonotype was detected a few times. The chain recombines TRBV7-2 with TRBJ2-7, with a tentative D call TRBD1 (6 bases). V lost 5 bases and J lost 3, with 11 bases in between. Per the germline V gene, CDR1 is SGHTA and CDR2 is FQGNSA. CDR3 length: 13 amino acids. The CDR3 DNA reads TGTGCCAGCAGCCAGGACAGATTCTACGAGCAGTACTTC. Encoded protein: CASSQDRFYEQYF.

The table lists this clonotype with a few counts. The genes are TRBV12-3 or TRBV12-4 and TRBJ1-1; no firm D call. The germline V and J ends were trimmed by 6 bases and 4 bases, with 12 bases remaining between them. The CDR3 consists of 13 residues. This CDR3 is CASRLKGGTEAFF. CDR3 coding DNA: TGTGCCAGCAGATTAAAAGGAGGCACTGAAGCTTTCTTT.

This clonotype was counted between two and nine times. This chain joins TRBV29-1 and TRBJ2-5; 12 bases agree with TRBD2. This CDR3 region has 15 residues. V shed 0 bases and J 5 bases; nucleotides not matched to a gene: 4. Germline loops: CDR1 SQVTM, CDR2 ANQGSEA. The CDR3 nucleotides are TGCAGCGTTGAAGATCAAACTAGCGGGGGGGAGACCCAGTACTTC. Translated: CSVEDQTSGGETQYF.

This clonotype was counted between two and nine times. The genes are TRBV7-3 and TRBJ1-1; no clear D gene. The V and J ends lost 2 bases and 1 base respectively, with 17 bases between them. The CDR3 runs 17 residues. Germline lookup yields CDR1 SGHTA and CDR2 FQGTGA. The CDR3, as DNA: TGTGCCAGCAGCTTACCTGGTCGGCGTTACGGGAACACTGAAGCTTTCTTT. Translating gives CASSLPGRRYGNTEAFF.

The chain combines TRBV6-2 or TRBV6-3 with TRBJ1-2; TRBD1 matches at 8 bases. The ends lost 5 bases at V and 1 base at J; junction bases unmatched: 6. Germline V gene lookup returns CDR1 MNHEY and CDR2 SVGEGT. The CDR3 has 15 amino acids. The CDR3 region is CASSLGQEINYGYTF. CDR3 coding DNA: TGTGCCAGCAGTCTGGGACAGGAGATTAACTATGGCTACACCTTC.

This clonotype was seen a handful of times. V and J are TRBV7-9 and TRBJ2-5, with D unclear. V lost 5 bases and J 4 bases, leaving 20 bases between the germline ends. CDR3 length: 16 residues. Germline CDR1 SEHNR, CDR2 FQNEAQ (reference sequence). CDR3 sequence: CASSPTTRPPRETQYF. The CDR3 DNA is TGTGCCAGCAGCCCAACCACCCGGCCTCCCAGAGAGACCCAGTACTTC.